This T cell receptor (beta chain) is drawn from a study of graft-versus-host responses after intestinal transplantation. This clone showed up just once. After removal of 6 bases from V and 6 bases from J, the junction contained 2 bases not matched to a gene. CDR1 is MNHEY, CDR2 SVGAGI, per germline. CDR3 length equals 13 residues. Assay used: immunoSEQ multiplex PCR; TCRdb lists only in-frame clones, some missing. The table lists 95,000 or so clones, 80% to 95% of them singletons. This chain links TRBV6-5 with TRBJ1-6, with 7 positions matching TRBD1. This clonotype was sampled from a human patient who received an intestinal transplant, so some T cells may come from the graft donor. The sample in question was PBMCs, obtained 450 to 480 days after intestinal transplant. DNA for the CDR3: TGTGCCAGCAGAGGGACAGCTAATTCACCCCTCCACTTT. Protein sequence: CASRGTANSPLHF.